Below, 30 T cell receptor beta chains from the same sample are listed, as sequenced in a study of Ad26.COV2.S vaccination and SARS-CoV-2 variants. Clones were read by immunoSEQ multiplex PCR, and TCRdb kept only the in-frame ones, dropping some. Seen here are over 250,000 clones, around 87% observed once, and the top ten hold over 2.5%. As for treatment: roughly 18 received Ad26.COV2.S at low or high dose, single or two shots; about five received placebo; per-sample allocation not given. Day 63 after the first injection of vaccine or placebo was the sampling time. The sample in question was peripheral blood, obtained in a trial of Ad26.COV2.S vaccine versus placebo. The receptors were gathered from a person aged 18-60 years who received the Ad26.COV2.S COVID-19 vaccine or a placebo.

This clone was seen just once. Here the CDR3 DNA reads TGTGCCAGCAGCCTACTGAGCGGGGGTTCCTACGAGCAGTACTTC. This encodes CASSLLSGGSYEQYF. The V gene is TRBV13, the J gene TRBJ2-7; TRBD2 matches 8 bases. CDR1 is PRHDT and CDR2 is FYEKMQ in the germline V gene (reference sequence). The V gene end was trimmed by 5 bases and the J gene end by 1 base; junction bases not matched to a gene: 7. The CDR3 extends over 15 amino acids.

This chain links TRBV18 with TRBJ1-2; tentatively, D is TRBD1 (6 bases). The CDR3 contains 19 residues. CDR1 and CDR2 (germline): KGHSH, LQKENI. Trimming cost V 0 bases and J 3 bases, with 23 bases left between them. The CDR3 region has the DNA TGTGCCAGCTCACCACCCTGGGGGCGTGGAAGTTCTACTGACTATGGCTACACCTTC. Protein: CASSPPWGRGSSTDYGYTF.

The rearrangement uses TRBV20-1 and TRBJ2-1; the D is unclear. CDR1 is DFQATT and CDR2 is SNEGSKA in the germline V gene (reference sequence). V was shortened by 4 bases and J by 10 bases, with 11 bases between the two germline ends. The CDR3 runs to 11 residues. CDR3 sequence reads: CSATWAQEQFF. The DNA for the CDR3 is TGCAGTGCTACCTGGGCACAAGAGCAGTTCTTC.

The chain joins TRBV6-5 to TRBJ1-1; D remains ambiguous. The V and J ends lost 7 bases and 4 bases respectively, with 16 bases between them. This CDR3 has 14 residues. CDR1 and CDR2 from the germline V gene are MNHEY and SVGAGI. CDR3 amino acids: CASTLTRDGTEAFF. DNA for the CDR3: TGTGCCAGCACCCTAACAAGAGACGGCACTGAAGCTTTCTTT.

This chain links TRBV9 with TRBJ2-7; the D gene could be TRBD1 or TRBD2 (5 bases each). Trimming took off 3 bases at V and 3 bases at J, with 16 bases between the two ends. This CDR3 has 15 residues. From germline, CDR1 is SGDLS and CDR2 YYNGEE. CDR3 in DNA: TGTGCCAGCAGCGCCCTCCCGGGACGGGACTACGAGCAGTACTTC. Protein: CASSALPGRDYEQYF.

The gene calls are TRBV24-1 and TRBJ2-7; D remains ambiguous. The CDR3 length is 18 residues. Germline assignment: CDR1 KGHDR and CDR2 SFDVKD. Trimming shortened V by 5 bases and J by 0 bases, and 22 bases separated the two germline ends. In DNA, the CDR3 is TGTGCCACCAGTGTCACCCTAGGATTGCGTAAGGTCTCCTACGAGCAGTACTTC. This sequence encodes CATSVTLGLRKVSYEQYF.

The rearrangement links TRBV6-5 to TRBJ2-7, with D perhaps TRBD2 (5 bases). CDR3 size: 13 residues. The ends were cut back, 2 bases at V and 7 bases at J, with 12 bases in the middle. CDR1 and CDR2 (germline): MNHEY, SVGAGI. CDR3 residues: CASSYGRGWEQYF. CDR3 nucleotides: TGTGCCAGCAGTTACGGTCGAGGGTGGGAGCAGTACTTC.

This chain joins TRBV10-3 and TRBJ2-2; either TRBD1 or TRBD2 may fit D (5 bases each). Germline V gene data show CDR1 as ENHRY and CDR2 as SYGVKD. V was trimmed by 4 bases and J by 5 bases, leaving 5 bases between them. This CDR3 is 12 amino acids long. CDR3 nucleotide sequence: TGTGCCATCAGTGGGGGGACCGGGGAGCTGTTTTTT. Its translation is CAISGGTGELFF.

The gene calls are TRBV27 and TRBJ2-5; D gene unclear. The V gene lost 5 bases and the J gene lost 5 bases, with 15 bases spanning the gap. The CDR3 has 14 residues. Germline CDR1 reads MNHEY; CDR2 reads SMNVEV (reference sequence). The DNA for the CDR3 is TGTGCCAGCAGTCCAAGGGCAGGATGGGAGACCCAGTACTTC. Translated, it gives CASSPRAGWETQYF.

The V call is TRBV6-6, the J call TRBJ1-5, with D possibly matching TRBD1 (5 bases). Germline V gene data show CDR1 as MNHNY and CDR2 as SVGAGI (reference sequence). The CDR3 contains 14 residues. Trimming took off 4 bases at V and 7 bases at J, with 14 bases between the two ends. CDR3 residues: CASSSDSSSQPQHF. CDR3 DNA: TGTGCCAGCAGTTCCGACAGTTCCAGCCAGCCCCAGCATTTT.

J is TRBJ2-4 and V is TRBV19, with 8 bases fitting TRBD1. Trimming at V came to 7 bases and at J to 0 bases, leaving 14 bases not matched to a gene. Germline assignment: CDR1 LNHDA and CDR2 SQIVND (reference sequence). The CDR3 contains 18 residues. The chain's CDR3 is CASTDGRATGVAKNIQYF. The CDR3 DNA reads as TGTGCCAGTACCGATGGACGGGCGACAGGGGTAGCCAAAAACATTCAGTACTTC.

This clone was observed a single time. The chain joins TRBV25-1 to TRBJ1-1, with 8 bases fitting TRBD1. The CDR3 runs to 15 residues. V shed 4 bases and J 4 bases; nucleotides not matched to a gene: 8. Looked up from germline, CDR1 is MGHDK and CDR2 is SYGVNS. The CDR3 loop is CASSAPDRAFTEAFF. The CDR3, as DNA: TGTGCCAGCAGTGCCCCGGACAGGGCTTTCACTGAAGCTTTCTTT.

The gene calls are TRBV4-1 and TRBJ1-4; the D is unclear. The CDR3 length is 15 residues. CDR1 and CDR2 from the germline V gene are MGHRA and YSYEKL. V was clipped by 3 bases and J by 1 base, with 9 bases between them. DNA for the CDR3: TGCGCCAGCAGCCAGGGAGGGAAAACTAATGAAAAACTGTTTTTT. Its protein is CASSQGGKTNEKLFF.

This clone has a single count. The V call is TRBV29-1, the J call TRBJ1-5, with D unclear. Trimming removed 6 bases at V and 7 bases at J, with 16 bases between. Germline V gene sequence: CDR1 SQVTM, CDR2 ANQGSEA. The CDR3 contains 13 residues. The CDR3 DNA follows: TGCAGCGTCGAGTCGGGGAGCGGGCAGCCCCAGCATTTT. Translating it yields CSVESGSGQPQHF.

This chain joins TRBV5-1 and TRBJ1-4; D possibly corresponds to TRBD1 (6 bases). The V gene's germline CDR1 is SGHRS and CDR2 YFSETQ. Trimming took 0 bases from V and 8 from J, leaving 11 bases between them. The CDR3 runs to 14 residues. The CDR3 reads CASSLEQGVEKLFF. The CDR3 DNA sequence: TGCGCCAGCAGCTTGGAACAGGGAGTCGAAAAACTGTTTTTT.

This chain uses TRBV3-1 (or the pseudogene TRBV3-2) with TRBJ2-7, with 7 bases aligning to TRBD2. The CDR3 is 14 amino acids. Germline CDR1 reads LGHDT; CDR2 reads YNNKEL (reference sequence). Trimming took 3 bases from V and 7 from J; bases not matched to a gene: 9. The CDR3 protein is CASSHRRETKEQYF. In DNA, the CDR3 is TGTGCCAGCAGCCATCGGCGGGAGACGAAGGAGCAGTACTTC.

In this sample, this clone turned up a few times. This sequence joins TRBV5-1 and TRBJ1-1; TRBD1 matches at 7 bases. CDR1 is SGHRS, CDR2 YFSETQ, per germline. The CDR3 covers 14 residues. V dropped 1 base and J dropped 4; count of bases not matched to a gene: 4. CDR3 bases: TGCGCCAGCAGCTTGACAGGGGAGGGCACTGAAGCTTTCTTT. Encoded protein: CASSLTGEGTEAFF.

The CDR3 loop is CASSYREVRGNQPQHF. The CDR3 nucleotides read TGTGCCAGCAGTTACAGGGAGGTTAGGGGCAATCAGCCCCAGCATTTT. The J gene is TRBJ1-5, the V gene TRBV6-5; D is unclear. There are 16 residues in the CDR3. In germline, CDR1 is MNHEY, CDR2 SVGAGI. Trimming took off 2 bases at V and 2 bases at J, with 13 bases between the two ends.

The chain uses TRBV10-3 and TRBJ2-7; D not resolved. This CDR3 spans 19 amino acids. V lost 0 bases to trimming and J lost 6 bases, with 27 bases between them. Germline V CDR1 and CDR2: ENHRY, SYGVKD. The CDR3 sequence is CAISESTAPKGEEYGEQYF. CDR3 bases: TGTGCCATCAGTGAGTCGACCGCGCCGAAAGGAGAGGAGTACGGCGAGCAGTACTTC.

The chain has TRBV7-6 and TRBJ1-2, with 9 bases identical to TRBD1. The V gene end was trimmed by 1 base and the J gene end by 6 bases; junction bases not matched to a gene: 3. The CDR3 totals 14 residues. Germline V gives CDR1 SGHVS, CDR2 FNYEAQ. DNA for the CDR3: TGTGCCAGCAGCTTAGATACAGGGGGCGATGGCTACACCTTC. It is translated as CASSLDTGGDGYTF.

The chain employs TRBV27 and TRBJ2-1; D is uncertain. V lost 3 bases, J lost 5 bases, and 35 bases lay in between. Germline V CDR1 and CDR2: MNHEY, SMNVEV (reference sequence). This CDR3 has 22 amino acids. The chain's CDR3 is CASSLRSLSPYGEKRRDNEQFF. In DNA, the CDR3 is TGTGCCAGCAGTTTGCGCTCCCTTTCGCCTTATGGCGAGAAACGGAGAGACAATGAGCAGTTCTTC.

This rearrangement joins TRBV11-2 to TRBJ2-7, with D possibly being TRBD1 (6 bases). Trimming pared 4 bases from V and 2 bases from J, leaving 15 bases between. Germline loops: CDR1 SGHAT, CDR2 FQNNGV. CDR3 size: 15 residues. CDR3 in amino acids: CASSSPRDNPYEQYF. DNA of the CDR3: TGTGCCAGCAGCTCACCACGGGACAACCCCTACGAGCAGTACTTC.

V usage is TRBV6-5 and J usage is TRBJ2-7; D might be TRBD2 (5 bases). V was pared by 3 bases and J by 1 base, with 16 bases between. The CDR3 loop spans 16 amino acids. The germline V gene encodes CDR1 MNHEY and CDR2 SVGAGI. The CDR3 region has the DNA TGTGCCAGCAGTTATGGAGGCGCGCTCTTATCCTACGAGCAGTACTTC. Translating it yields CASSYGGALLSYEQYF.

The chain uses TRBV6-5 and TRBJ2-2; D may be TRBD1 (6 bases). This CDR3 is 14 amino acids long. Germline V CDR1 and CDR2: MNHEY, SVGAGI. Between the trimmed V and J ends, which lost 5 bases and 2 bases, there was a span of 9 bases. The DNA for the CDR3 is TGTGCCAGCAGTAGGGGGAGAAACACCGGGGAGCTGTTTTTT. Protein: CASSRGRNTGELFF.

This clone was seen only once. The chain uses TRBV19 and TRBJ2-3; D unresolved. V was shortened by 5 bases and J by 7 bases, with 13 bases between the two germline ends. The CDR3 has 13 amino acids. Per the germline V gene, CDR1 is LNHDA and CDR2 is SQIVND (reference sequence). CDR3 in amino acids: CASSETGGNTQYF. As DNA, the CDR3 is TGTGCCAGTAGTGAAACCGGCGGTAATACGCAGTATTTT.

A note on this clone: The sample has other DNA sequences that encode this CDR3 too. The chain has TRBV3-1 (or the pseudogene TRBV3-2) and TRBJ2-3; D perhaps matches TRBD1 (5 bases). This CDR3 has 14 amino acids. V was shortened by 1 base and J by 1 base, with 6 bases between the two germline ends. Germline V gives CDR1 LGHDT, CDR2 YNNKEL (reference sequence). The DNA of the CDR3 is TGTGCCAGCAGCCAAGGGGGCGGCACAGATACGCAGTATTTT. It specifies CASSQGGGTDTQYF.

This CDR3 is CASRPPTPTNQETQYF. CDR3 DNA sequence: TGTGCAAGTCGCCCGCCGACACCTACCAACCAAGAGACCCAGTACTTC. This rearrangement joins TRBV12-2 to TRBJ2-5; TRBD1 is the table's D call, not checked against the DNA. TRBV12-2 is a pseudogene segment. This CDR3 is 16 amino acids long.

This clone was counted only a few times. The chain has TRBV30 and TRBJ1-5; D is ambiguous. This CDR3 is 13 amino acids long. The V end was cut by 2 bases, the J end by 4 bases, with 9 bases between. Germline V lookup: CDR1 GTSNPN, CDR2 SVGIG (reference sequence). For the CDR3, the DNA is TGTGCCTGGAGTTTTTCTGGGAATCAGCCCCAGCATTTT. Protein sequence: CAWSFSGNQPQHF.

The chain has TRBV3-1 (or the pseudogene TRBV3-2) and TRBJ2-1; D call uncertain. Germline V gene data show CDR1 as LGHDT and CDR2 as YNNKEL (reference sequence). The CDR3 runs 11 residues. V gave up 1 base and J gave up 9 bases, with 4 bases separating them. The CDR3 DNA sequence: TGTGCCAGCAGCCAAGTTGGTGAGCAGTTCTTC. Its translation: CASSQVGEQFF.

This sequence joins TRBV11-2 and TRBJ1-2; no clear D gene. V was cut by 3 bases and J by 5 bases, with 10 bases left in between. Germline V CDR1 and CDR2: SGHAT, FQNNGV. The CDR3 has 13 amino acids. The CDR3 DNA reads TGTGCCAGCAGCTTTCAGCCAGCATATGGCTACACCTTC. It translates to CASSFQPAYGYTF.